These T cell receptor beta chains were read from a single sample in a study of cytomegalovirus exposure and HLA in healthy donors. Profiling relied on immunoSEQ multiplex PCR, and the TCRdb table lists in-frame clones only, not all of them. The table includes under 100,000 clones, roughly 79% detected once. The sample was PBMCs. Receptors originate from a woman in her sixties or seventies in good health and CMV-seropositive. Each CDR3 is given with its conserved first and last residue. The order of the fields is CDR3 protein, J gene, V gene.

CDR3: CASSYLQTYGNTGELFF; J: TRBJ2-2; V: TRBV11-2
CDR3: CASTRGGPTDTQYF; J: TRBJ2-3; V: TRBV27
CDR3: CASGLVGGSSQYF; J: TRBJ2-3; V: TRBV12-5
CDR3: CASRFPFYWRVVYEQYF; J: TRBJ2-7; V: TRBV12-2
CDR3: CASRTGYNEQFF; J: TRBJ2-1; V: TRBV7-9
CDR3: CASSSQQGVGTEAFF; J: TRBJ1-1; V: TRBV2
CDR3: CASSFGSSGMYNEQFF; J: TRBJ2-1; V: TRBV28
CDR3: CASSLGTRTEQFF; J: TRBJ2-1; V: TRBV7-2
CDR3: CASSLGQGPGNEQFF; J: TRBJ2-1; V: TRBV11-2
CDR3: CASTRRGSLEETQYF; J: TRBJ2-5; V: TRBV9
CDR3: CASSSKQGVGNEQFF; J: TRBJ2-1; V: TRBV5-4
CDR3: CASSMLAGVAYNEQFF; J: TRBJ2-1; V: TRBV19
CDR3: CASSDSGGNQPQHF; J: TRBJ1-5; V: TRBV6-4
CDR3: CASSGISGRAEEQYF; J: TRBJ2-7; V: TRBV28
CDR3: CASSLNGRADTGELFF; J: TRBJ2-2; V: TRBV7-3
CDR3: CASSVGPGEQFF; J: TRBJ2-1; V: TRBV7-2
CDR3: CASGETGIKQTQYF; J: TRBJ2-5; V: TRBV27
CDR3: CASSLQLAGREQETQYF; J: TRBJ2-5; V: TRBV5-6
CDR3: CASSLGASEQYF; J: TRBJ2-7; V: TRBV5-1
CDR3: CASSHPVRRGWAEAFF; J: TRBJ1-1; V: TRBV4-3
CDR3: CASSVGLAGSYEQYF; J: TRBJ2-7; V: TRBV9
CDR3: CASSTRDRGADTQYF; J: TRBJ2-3; V: TRBV19
CDR3: CASSNLGGYEQYF; J: TRBJ2-7; V: TRBV27
CDR3: CSATQRLQTEAFF; J: TRBJ1-1; V: TRBV29-1
CDR3: CASRRGQNTYNEQFF; J: TRBJ2-1; V: TRBV6-5
CDR3: CASSGTSWTSGSRMTGELFF; J: TRBJ2-2; V: TRBV6-1
CDR3: CAWTPLTVSNYGYTF; J: TRBJ1-2; V: TRBV30
CDR3: CAWSREKLFF; J: TRBJ1-4; V: TRBV30
CDR3: CASSGERSYEQYF; J: NA; V: TRBV6-1
CDR3: CASRSGTSGTQETQYF; J: TRBJ2-5; V: TRBV5-1
CDR3: CASSLSGIETQYF; J: TRBJ2-5; V: TRBV13
CDR3: CASSRGGAEPQHF; J: TRBJ1-5; V: TRBV4-1
CDR3: CASSPPAGETQYF; J: TRBJ2-5; V: TRBV18
CDR3: CASSRPGEPYGNTIYF; J: TRBJ1-3; V: TRBV7-2
CDR3: CASGSYRGSYEQYF; J: TRBJ2-7; V: TRBV12-5
CDR3: CASSSGTSGWYEQYF; J: TRBJ2-7; V: TRBV11-2
CDR3: CASGRAGGLSGANVLTF; J: TRBJ2-6; V: TRBV21-1
CDR3: CASSHGTSGFYEQYF; J: TRBJ2-7; V: TRBV14
CDR3: CASSLVETGNTIYF; J: TRBJ1-3; V: TRBV5-6
CDR3: CASRYLNTMNTEAFF; J: TRBJ1-1; V: TRBV6-1
CDR3: CASSLGPGEDKNIQYF; J: TRBJ2-4; V: TRBV7-2
CDR3: CASSSTGGSPEQYF; J: TRBJ2-7; V: TRBV7-9
CDR3: CASSLRYDRYEQYF; J: TRBJ2-7; V: TRBV7-2
CDR3: CASSKSAQPLYNEQFF; J: TRBJ2-1; V: TRBV19
CDR3: CASTTRLAGTYEQYF; J: TRBJ2-7; V: TRBV6-6
CDR3: CASSPIRGGTEAFF; J: TRBJ1-1; V: TRBV7-9
CDR3: CASRISGSSGANVLTF; J: TRBJ2-6; V: TRBV28
CDR3: CASSEDATDYGYTF; J: TRBJ1-2; V: TRBV11-2